This passage covers 5 T cell receptor beta chains from one sample sequenced in a study of cytomegalovirus exposure and HLA in healthy donors. The PCR had 60 Vbeta and 13 Jbeta primers. Here immunoSEQ multiplex PCR was the method, and the copy in TCRdb shows in-frame clones only, minus some. The sample lists about 160,000 clones, less than 90% occurring once. Sequenced sample: PBMCs. Every receptor here comes from a man younger than 40 in good health and CMV-seronegative.

This clone was found a few times. The V and J genes are TRBV21-1 and TRBJ1-6. TRBV21-1 is a pseudogene. The CDR3 has 10 amino acids. The DNA for the CDR3 is TGTGCCAGCACCAAGCGCGCCCTCCACTTT. This gives the protein CASTKRALHF.

This clone appeared once. The chain uses TRBV30 and TRBJ2-2; 11 nucleotides align to TRBD2. Germline V CDR1 and CDR2: GTSNPN, SVGIG (reference sequence). This CDR3 spans 15 amino acids. The junction had 5 bases not matched to a gene; V was cut back by 1 base and J by 7 bases. The CDR3 sequence is CAWSGQLAGVGELFF. The CDR3 coding sequence is TGTGCCTGGAGTGGGCAACTAGCGGGGGTCGGGGAGCTGTTTTTT.

The J gene is TRBJ2-1, the V gene TRBV25-1, with TRBD1 matching 8 bases. V was pared by 9 bases and J by 7 bases, with 14 bases of the junction left unmatched. Germline values: CDR1 MGHDK, CDR2 SYGVNS. The length of the CDR3 is 15 residues. CDR3 in DNA: TGTGCCAGTCGCGAGACCGGGACAGGCATTAATGAGCAGTTCTTC. This sequence encodes CASRETGTGINEQFF.

This clone has a single count. V is TRBV14 and J is TRBJ2-7; 9 bases are shared with TRBD2. This CDR3 is built from 17 residues. CDR1 is SGHDN and CDR2 is FVKESK in the germline V gene. V lost 3 bases to trimming and J lost 5 bases; unmatched junction nucleotides: 14. The CDR3 region is CASSHKFGAGGKHEQYF. CDR3 nucleotide sequence: TGTGCCAGCAGCCACAAATTCGGCGCGGGAGGGAAGCACGAGCAGTACTTC.

This chain uses TRBV19 with TRBJ2-3, with D tentatively TRBD1 (7 bases). The CDR3 extends over 15 amino acids. Trimming left V 5 bases short and J 1 base short, with 13 bases between. The germline V gene encodes CDR1 LNHDA and CDR2 SQIVND (reference sequence). For the CDR3, the DNA is TGTGCCAGTAGTGCACAGGGGAGGCGCACAGATACGCAGTATTTT. It specifies CASSAQGRRTDTQYF.